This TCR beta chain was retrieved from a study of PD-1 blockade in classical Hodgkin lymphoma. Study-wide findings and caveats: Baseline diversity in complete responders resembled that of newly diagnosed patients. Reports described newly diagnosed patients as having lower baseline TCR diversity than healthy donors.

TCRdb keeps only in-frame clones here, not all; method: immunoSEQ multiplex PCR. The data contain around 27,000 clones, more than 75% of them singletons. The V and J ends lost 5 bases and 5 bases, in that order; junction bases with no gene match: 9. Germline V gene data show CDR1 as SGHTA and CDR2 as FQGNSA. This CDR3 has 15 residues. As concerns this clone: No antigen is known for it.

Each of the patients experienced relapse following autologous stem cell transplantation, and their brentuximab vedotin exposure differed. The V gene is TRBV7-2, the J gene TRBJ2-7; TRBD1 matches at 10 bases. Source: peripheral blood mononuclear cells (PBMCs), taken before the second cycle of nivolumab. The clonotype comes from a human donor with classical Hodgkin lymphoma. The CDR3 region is CASSPPGQGLHEQYF. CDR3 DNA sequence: TGTGCCAGCAGCCCACCGGGACAGGGGCTCCACGAGCAGTACTTC.